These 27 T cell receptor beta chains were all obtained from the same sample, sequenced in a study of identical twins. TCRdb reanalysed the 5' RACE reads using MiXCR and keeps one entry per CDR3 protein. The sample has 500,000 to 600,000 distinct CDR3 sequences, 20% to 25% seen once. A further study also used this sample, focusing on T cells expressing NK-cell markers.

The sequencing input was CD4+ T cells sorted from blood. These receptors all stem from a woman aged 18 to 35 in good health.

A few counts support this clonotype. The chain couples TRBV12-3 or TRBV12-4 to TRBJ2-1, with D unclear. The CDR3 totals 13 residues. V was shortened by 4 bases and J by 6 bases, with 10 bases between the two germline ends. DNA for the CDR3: TGTGCCAGCAGTTCTTTAGGGTTCAATGAGCAGTTCTTC. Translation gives CASSSLGFNEQFF.

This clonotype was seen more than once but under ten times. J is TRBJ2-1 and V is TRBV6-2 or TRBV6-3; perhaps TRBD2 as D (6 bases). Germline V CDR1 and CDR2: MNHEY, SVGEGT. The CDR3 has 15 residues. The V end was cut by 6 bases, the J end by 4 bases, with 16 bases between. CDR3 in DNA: TGTGCCAGCAGCGACCTACTAGGGAGGTACAATGAGCAGTTCTTC. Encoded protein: CASSDLLGRYNEQFF.

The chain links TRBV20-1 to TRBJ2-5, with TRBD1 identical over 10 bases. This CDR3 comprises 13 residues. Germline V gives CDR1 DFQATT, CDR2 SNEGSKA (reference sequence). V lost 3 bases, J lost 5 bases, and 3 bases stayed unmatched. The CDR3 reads CSARGTGVETQYF. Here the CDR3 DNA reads TGCAGTGCTAGGGGGACAGGGGTGGAGACCCAGTACTTC.

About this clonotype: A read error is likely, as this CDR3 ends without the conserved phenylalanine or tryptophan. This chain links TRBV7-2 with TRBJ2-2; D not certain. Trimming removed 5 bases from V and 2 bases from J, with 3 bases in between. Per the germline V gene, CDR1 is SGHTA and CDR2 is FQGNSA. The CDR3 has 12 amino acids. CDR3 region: CASSDNTGELFL. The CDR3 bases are TGTGCCAGCAGCGACAACACCGGGGAGCTGTTTTTA.

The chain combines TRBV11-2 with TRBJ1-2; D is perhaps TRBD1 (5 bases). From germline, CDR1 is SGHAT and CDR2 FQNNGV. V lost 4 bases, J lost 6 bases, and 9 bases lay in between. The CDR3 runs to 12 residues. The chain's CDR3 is CASSSTVDGYTF. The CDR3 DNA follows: TGTGCCAGCAGCTCGACAGTGGATGGCTACACCTTC.

The CDR3 DNA reads as TGCGCCAGCAGCTTGGTGGACAGGGGTCGCAGTGAGCAGTTCTTC. Protein sequence: CASSLVDRGRSEQFF. V and J are TRBV5-1 and TRBJ2-1; 9 bases are a match to TRBD1. CDR1 is SGHRS, CDR2 YFSETQ, per germline. The V segment lost 0 bases and the J segment 9 bases; nucleotides outside the gene matches: 7. The CDR3 length is 15 residues.

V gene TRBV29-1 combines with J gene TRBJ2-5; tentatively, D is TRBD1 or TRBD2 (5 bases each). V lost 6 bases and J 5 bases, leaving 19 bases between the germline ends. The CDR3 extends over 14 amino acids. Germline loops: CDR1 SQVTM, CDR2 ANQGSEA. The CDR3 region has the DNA TGCAGCGTGCCACTACAGGAGCCGGGGGAGACCCAGTACTTC. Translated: CSVPLQEPGETQYF.

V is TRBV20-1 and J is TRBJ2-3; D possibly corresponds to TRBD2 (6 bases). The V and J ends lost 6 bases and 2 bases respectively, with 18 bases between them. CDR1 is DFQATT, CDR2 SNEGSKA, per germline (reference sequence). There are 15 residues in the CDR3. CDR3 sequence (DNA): TGCAGTGCGCGGGACCTAGCCACCCACACAGATACGCAGTATTTT. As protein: CSARDLATHTDTQYF.

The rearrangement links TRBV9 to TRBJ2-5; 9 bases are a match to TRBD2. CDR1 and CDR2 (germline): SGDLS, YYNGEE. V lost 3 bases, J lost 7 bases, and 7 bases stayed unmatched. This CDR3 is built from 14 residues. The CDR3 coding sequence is TGTGCCAGCAGCGGGTCTAGCGGGGAAGGGACCCAGTACTTC. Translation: CASSGSSGEGTQYF.

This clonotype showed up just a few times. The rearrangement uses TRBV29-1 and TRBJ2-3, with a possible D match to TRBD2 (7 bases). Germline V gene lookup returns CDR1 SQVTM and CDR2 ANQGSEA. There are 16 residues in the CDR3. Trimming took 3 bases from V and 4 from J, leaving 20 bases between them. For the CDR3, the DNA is TGCAGCGTTGACGGGGGGACGAGGGGGTGGGCAGATACGCAGTATTTT. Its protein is CSVDGGTRGWADTQYF.

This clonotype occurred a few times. The CDR3 DNA reads as TGCAGTGCTAGCCGTGGTCTCGAGACCCAGTACTTC. Amino acid sequence: CSASRGLETQYF. The J gene is TRBJ2-5, the V gene TRBV20-1, with D unresolved. Trimming took 3 bases from V and 5 from J, leaving 10 bases between them. From germline, CDR1 is DFQATT and CDR2 SNEGSKA (reference sequence). This CDR3 is 12 amino acids long.

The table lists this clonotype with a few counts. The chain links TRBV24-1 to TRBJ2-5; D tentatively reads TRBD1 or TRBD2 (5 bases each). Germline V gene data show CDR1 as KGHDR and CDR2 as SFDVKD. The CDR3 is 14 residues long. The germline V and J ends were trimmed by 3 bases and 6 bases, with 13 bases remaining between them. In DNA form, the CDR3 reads TGTGCCACCAGTGATGTCCGGGACGGAAAGACCCAGTACTTC. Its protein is CATSDVRDGKTQYF.

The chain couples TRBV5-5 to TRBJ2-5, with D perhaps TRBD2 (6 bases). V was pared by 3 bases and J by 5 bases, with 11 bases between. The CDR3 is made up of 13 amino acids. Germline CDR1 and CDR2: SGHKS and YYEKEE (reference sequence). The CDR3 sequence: CASSWRARETQYF. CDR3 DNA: TGTGCCAGCAGCTGGAGGGCCAGGGAGACCCAGTACTTC. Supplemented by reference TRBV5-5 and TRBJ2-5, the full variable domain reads DAGVTQSPTHLIKTRGQQVTLRCSPISGHKSVSWYQQVLGQGPQFIFQYYEKEERGRGNFPDRFSARQFPNYSSELNVNALLLGDSALYLCASSWRARETQYFGPGTRLLVL.

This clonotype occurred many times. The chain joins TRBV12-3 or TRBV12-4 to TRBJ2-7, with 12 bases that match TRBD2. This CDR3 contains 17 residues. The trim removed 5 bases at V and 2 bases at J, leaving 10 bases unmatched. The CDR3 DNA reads TGTGCCAGCAGTCGCGGACTAGCGGGAACTTGGGCCTACGAGCAGTACTTC. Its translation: CASSRGLAGTWAYEQYF.

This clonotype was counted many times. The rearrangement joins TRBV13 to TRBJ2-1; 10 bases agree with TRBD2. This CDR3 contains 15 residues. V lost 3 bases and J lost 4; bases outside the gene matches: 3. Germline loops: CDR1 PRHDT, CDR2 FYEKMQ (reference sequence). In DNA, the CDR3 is TGTGCCAGCAGCTTGGGGACTAGCGTATACAATGAGCAGTTCTTC. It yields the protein CASSLGTSVYNEQFF. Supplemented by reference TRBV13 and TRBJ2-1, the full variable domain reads AAGVIQSPRHLIKEKRETATLKCYPIPRHDTVYWYQQGPGQDPQFLISFYEKMQSDKGSIPDRFSAQQFSDYHSELNMSSLELGDSALYFCASSLGTSVYNEQFFGPGTRLTVL.

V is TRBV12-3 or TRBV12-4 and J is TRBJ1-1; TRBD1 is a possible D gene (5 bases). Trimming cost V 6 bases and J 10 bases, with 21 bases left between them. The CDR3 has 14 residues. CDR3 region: CASSSGTLLRSAFF. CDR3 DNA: TGTGCCAGCAGCTCCGGGACCCTCCTCCGCTCAGCTTTCTTT.

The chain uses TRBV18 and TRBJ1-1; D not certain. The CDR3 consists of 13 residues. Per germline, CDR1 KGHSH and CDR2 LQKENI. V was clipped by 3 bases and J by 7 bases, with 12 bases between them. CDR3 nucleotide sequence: TGTGCCAGCTCACCGCAGAAGTACGGTGAAGCTTTCTTT. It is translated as CASSPQKYGEAFF.

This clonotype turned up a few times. In DNA, the CDR3 is TGTGCCAGCAGCCCCAGTCTGCGGGGGGCAGAGACCCAGTACTTC. This sequence encodes CASSPSLRGAETQYF. The V gene is TRBV7-9, the J gene TRBJ2-5; 8 bases fit TRBD2. The CDR3 extends over 15 amino acids. CDR1 and CDR2 from the germline V gene are SEHNR and FQNEAQ (reference sequence). The junction had 9 bases not matched to a gene; V was cut back by 5 bases and J by 4 bases.

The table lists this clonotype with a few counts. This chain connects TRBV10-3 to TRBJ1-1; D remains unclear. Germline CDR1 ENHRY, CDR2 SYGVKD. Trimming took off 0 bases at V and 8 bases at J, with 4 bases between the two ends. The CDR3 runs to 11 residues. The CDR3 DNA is TGTGCCATCAGTGAGTCTTCAGAAGCTTTCTTT. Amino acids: CAISESSEAFF.

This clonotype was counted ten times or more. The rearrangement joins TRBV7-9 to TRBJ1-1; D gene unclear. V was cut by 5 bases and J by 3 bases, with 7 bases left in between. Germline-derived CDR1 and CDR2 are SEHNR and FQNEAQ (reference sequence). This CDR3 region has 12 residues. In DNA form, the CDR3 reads TGTGCCAGCAGCCCACAGTACACTGAAGCTTTCTTT. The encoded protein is CASSPQYTEAFF.

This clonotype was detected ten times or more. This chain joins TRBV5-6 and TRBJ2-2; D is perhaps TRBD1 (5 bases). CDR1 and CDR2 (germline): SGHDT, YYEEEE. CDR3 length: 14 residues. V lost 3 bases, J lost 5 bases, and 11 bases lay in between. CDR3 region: CASSWQQGTGELFF. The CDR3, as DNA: TGTGCCAGCAGCTGGCAGCAGGGTACCGGGGAGCTGTTTTTT. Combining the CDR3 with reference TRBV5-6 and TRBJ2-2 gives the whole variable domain DAGVTQSPTHLIKTRGQQVTLRCSPKSGHDTVSWYQQALGQGPQFIFQYYEEEERQRGNFPDRFSGHQFPNYSSELNVNALLLGDSALYLCASSWQQGTGELFFGEGSRLTVL.

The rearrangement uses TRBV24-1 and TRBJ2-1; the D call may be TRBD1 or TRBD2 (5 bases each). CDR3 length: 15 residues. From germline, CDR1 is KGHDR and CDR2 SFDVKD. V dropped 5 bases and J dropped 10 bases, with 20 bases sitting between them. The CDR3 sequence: CATSGNMGESGEQFF. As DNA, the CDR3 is TGTGCCACCAGTGGAAATATGGGGGAATCCGGGGAGCAGTTCTTC.

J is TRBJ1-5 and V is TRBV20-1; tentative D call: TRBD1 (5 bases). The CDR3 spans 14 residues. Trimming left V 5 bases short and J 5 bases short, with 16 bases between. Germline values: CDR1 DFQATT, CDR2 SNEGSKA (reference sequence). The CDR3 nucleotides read TGCAGTGCTGCGTATCGGGGGTTCGATCAGCCCCAGCATTTT. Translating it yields CSAAYRGFDQPQHF.

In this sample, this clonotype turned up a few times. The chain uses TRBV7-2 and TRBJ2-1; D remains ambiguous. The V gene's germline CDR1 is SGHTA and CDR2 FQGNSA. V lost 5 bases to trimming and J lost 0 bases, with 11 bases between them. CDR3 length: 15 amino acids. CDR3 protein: CASSASIGSYNEQFF. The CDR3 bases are TGTGCCAGCAGCGCCTCGATTGGCTCCTACAATGAGCAGTTCTTC.

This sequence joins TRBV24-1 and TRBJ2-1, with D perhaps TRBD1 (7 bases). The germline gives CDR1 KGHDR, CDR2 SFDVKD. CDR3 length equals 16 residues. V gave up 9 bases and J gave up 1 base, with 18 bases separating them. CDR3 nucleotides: TGTGCCACCGCAGGGAGGACCAGGGGGTCCTACAATGAGCAGTTCTTC. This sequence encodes CATAGRTRGSYNEQFF.

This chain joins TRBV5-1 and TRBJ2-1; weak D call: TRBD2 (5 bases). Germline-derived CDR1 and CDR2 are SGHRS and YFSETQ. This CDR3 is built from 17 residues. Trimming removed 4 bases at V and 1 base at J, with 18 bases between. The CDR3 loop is CASSRTAVRESYNEQFF. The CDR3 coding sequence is TGCGCCAGCAGCCGAACCGCCGTACGGGAATCCTACAATGAGCAGTTCTTC.

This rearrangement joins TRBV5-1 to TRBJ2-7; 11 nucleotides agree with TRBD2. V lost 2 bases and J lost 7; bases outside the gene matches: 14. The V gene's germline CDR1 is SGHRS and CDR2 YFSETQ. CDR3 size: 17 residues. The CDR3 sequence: CASSFILAGGHPGEQYF. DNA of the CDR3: TGCGCCAGCAGCTTCATTCTAGCGGGGGGTCACCCGGGAGAGCAGTACTTC. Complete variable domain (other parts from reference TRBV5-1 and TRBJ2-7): KAGVTQTPRYLIKTRGQQVTLSCSPISGHRSVSWYQQTPGQGLQFLFEYFSETQRNKGNFPGRFSGRQFSNSRSEMNVSTLELGDSALYLCASSFILAGGHPGEQYFGPGTRLTVT.